Reported below is one T cell receptor beta chain. What it binds is unknown. These data are taken from a study of T cell repertoires in cytomegalovirus infection. The overall study: Matching HLA type and CMV infection were both indicated by public TCR beta signatures. Study-wide findings and caveats: The study identified carriers of CMV plus the relevant HLA from cumulative public TCR beta family frequency. Clonotypes of TCR beta that were HLA-C-restricted and CMV-specific dominated the ex vivo response.

TCRdb re-derived calls from the reads in MiXCR, one entry per CDR3 protein. The sample consists of over 450,000 distinct CDR3 sequences, approximately 10% of them appearing once. Sequenced material: PBMCs. The TCR sequence derives from a human donor in good health (CMV status not recorded). Some clones in this sample may be carry-over from other donors' samples.

The CDR3 sequence: CSALGGSSTDTQYF. The CDR3, as DNA: TGCAGTGCCCTGGGCGGGTCTAGCACAGATACGCAGTATTTT. The genes are TRBV20-1 and TRBJ2-3, with D perhaps matching TRBD2 (5 bases). Germline CDR1 DFQATT, CDR2 SNEGSKA (reference sequence). The V and J ends lost 6 bases and 0 bases respectively, with 13 bases between them. The CDR3 runs 14 residues.